The present entry profiles one T cell receptor (beta chain) with its context. The target antigen is unknown. Treatment of the sample: approximately 18 received Ad26.COV2.S at low or high dose, single or two shots; about five received placebo; per-sample allocation not given. Repertoires come from day 63 after the first vaccine or placebo injection. Wuhan-strain spike was delivered by a replication-incompetent Ad26 vector. Assay used: immunoSEQ multiplex PCR; TCRdb lists only in-frame clones, some missing. The sample lists under 550,000 clones; over 75% were seen once. The record originates from a study of Ad26.COV2.S vaccination and SARS-CoV-2 variants. Findings of the study overall: A substantial breadth of spike-specific CD8+ and CD4+ T cell responses after vaccination has been reported. TCR breadth and depth estimates may have understated total T cell responses.

V was shortened by 4 bases and J by 3 bases, with 13 bases between the two germline ends. Per germline, CDR1 ENHRY and CDR2 SYGVKD. There are 15 residues in the CDR3. The material was peripheral blood, obtained in a trial of Ad26.COV2.S vaccine versus placebo. This receptor was obtained from a person aged 18-60 years who received the Ad26.COV2.S COVID-19 vaccine or a placebo. The V and J genes are TRBV10-3 and TRBJ1-5; no clear D. In nucleotides, the CDR3 is TGTGCCATCAGTGGAGAGGGAGGCGACAATCAGCCCCAGCATTTT. Encoded protein: CAISGEGGDNQPQHF.